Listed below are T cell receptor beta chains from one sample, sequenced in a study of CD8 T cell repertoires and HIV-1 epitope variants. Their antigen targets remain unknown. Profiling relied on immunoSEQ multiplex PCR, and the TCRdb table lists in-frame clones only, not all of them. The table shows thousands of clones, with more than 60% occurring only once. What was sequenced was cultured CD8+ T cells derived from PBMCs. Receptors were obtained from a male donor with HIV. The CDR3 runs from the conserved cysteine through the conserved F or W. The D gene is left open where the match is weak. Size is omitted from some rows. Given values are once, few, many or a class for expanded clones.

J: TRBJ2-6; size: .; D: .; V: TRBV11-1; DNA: TGTGCCAGCGTCCGTGGAGGGATCTCCGGGGCCAACGTCCTGACTTTC; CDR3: CASVRGGISGANVLTF
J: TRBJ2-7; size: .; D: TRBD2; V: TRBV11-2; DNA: TGTGCCAGCAGCTTCGGACTAGCGGGAGTGGGCTACGAGCAGTACTTC; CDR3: CASSFGLAGVGYEQYF
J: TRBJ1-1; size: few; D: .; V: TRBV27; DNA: TGTGCCAGCAGTCTAGACTGGAACACTGAAGCTTTCTTT; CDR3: CASSLDWNTEAFF
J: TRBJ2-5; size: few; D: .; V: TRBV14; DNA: TGTGCCAGCAGCCTAGAGACGGAGGGGATCCAGACCCAGTACTTC; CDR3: CASSLETEGIQTQYF
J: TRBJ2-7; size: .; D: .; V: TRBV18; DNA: TGTGCCAGCTCGCCAACGGGGGTTAACTACGAGCAGTACTTC; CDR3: CASSPTGVNYEQYF
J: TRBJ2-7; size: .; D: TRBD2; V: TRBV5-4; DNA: TGTGCCAGCAGCCCCCGGGGGGGTCTTACAGACGAGCAGTACTTC; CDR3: CASSPRGGLTDEQYF
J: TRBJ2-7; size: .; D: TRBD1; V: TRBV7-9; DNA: TGTGCCAGCAGCGAGATTCAGGGGGCGATCAACGAGCAGTACTTC; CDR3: CASSEIQGAINEQYF
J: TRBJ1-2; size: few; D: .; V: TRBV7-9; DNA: TGTGCCAGCAGCCACGCCGGAGTGGTTGGGCAAGATGGCTACACCTTC; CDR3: CASSHAGVVGQDGYTF
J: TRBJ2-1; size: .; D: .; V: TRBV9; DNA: TGTGCCAGCAGCGTAGAAGTATATTACAATGAGCAGTTCTTC; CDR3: CASSVEVYYNEQFF
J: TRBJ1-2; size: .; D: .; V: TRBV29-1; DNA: TGCAGCGTTGAAGGTCCCTCCACCTTGCGGGGACGCGGCTACACCTTC; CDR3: CSVEGPSTLRGRGYTF
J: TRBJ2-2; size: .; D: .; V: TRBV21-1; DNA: TGTGCCAGCAGCAAAGCGGTTGTGAGAGGACTCCACACCGGGGAGCTGTTTTTT; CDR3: CASSKAVVRGLHTGELFF
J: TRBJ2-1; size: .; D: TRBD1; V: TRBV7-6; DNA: TGTGCCAGCAGCTCGACAGGGAATGAGCAGTTCTTC; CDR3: CASSSTGNEQFF
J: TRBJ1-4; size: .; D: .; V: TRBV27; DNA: TGTGCCAGCAGCCGTACCGGGACCCATAATGAAAAACTGTTTTTT; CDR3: CASSRTGTHNEKLFF
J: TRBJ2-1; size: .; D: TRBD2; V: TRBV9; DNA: TGTGCCAGCAGCCAGACTAGCGGGAGGGACTACAATGAGCAGTTCTTC; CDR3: CASSQTSGRDYNEQFF
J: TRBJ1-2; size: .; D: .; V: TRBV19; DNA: TGTGCCAGTAGTATGGGTAGACGGCCTGATGGTGGCTACACCTTC; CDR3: CASSMGRRPDGGYTF
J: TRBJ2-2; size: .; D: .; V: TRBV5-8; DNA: TGTGCCAGCAGCTTGACAGGGAACACCGGGGAGCTGTTTTTT; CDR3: CASSLTGNTGELFF
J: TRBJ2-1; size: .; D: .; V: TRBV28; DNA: TGTGCCAGCAGTTTTCCCCGAGAGACTTCCAATGAGCAGTTCTTC; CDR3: CASSFPRETSNEQFF
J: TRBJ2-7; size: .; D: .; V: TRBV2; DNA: TGTGCCAGCAGTGCCCCCGCAGACTACGAGCAGTACTTC; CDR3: CASSAPADYEQYF
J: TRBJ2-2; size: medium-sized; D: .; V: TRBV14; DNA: TGTGCCAGCAGGCTAGAAGCGAACACCGGGGAGCTGTTTTTT; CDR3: CASRLEANTGELFF
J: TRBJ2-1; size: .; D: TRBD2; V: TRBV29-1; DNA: TGCAGCGTTGGGGGGCAGCGGGAGGGCCCCGGGCAGTTCTTC; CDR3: CSVGGQREGPGQFF
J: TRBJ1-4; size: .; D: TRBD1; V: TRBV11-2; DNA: TGTGCCAGCAGCCCGGGACAGGGAATGACTAATGAAAAACTGTTTTTT; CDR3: CASSPGQGMTNEKLFF
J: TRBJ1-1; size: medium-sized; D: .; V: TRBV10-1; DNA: TGCGCCAGCAATTCTAAACGGGCCACTGAAGCTTTCTTT; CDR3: CASNSKRATEAFF
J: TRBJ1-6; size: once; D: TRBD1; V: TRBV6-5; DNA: TGTGCCAGCAGTGCCTGGACAGGGGATAATTCACCCCTCCACTTT; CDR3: CASSAWTGDNSPLHF
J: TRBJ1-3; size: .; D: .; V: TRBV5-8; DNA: TGTGCCAGCAGCATAAACACCATATATTTT; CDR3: CASSINTIYF
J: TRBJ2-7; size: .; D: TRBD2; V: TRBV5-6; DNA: TGTGCCAGCAGCGCGACTAGCGGGGTCTACGAGCAGTACTTC; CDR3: CASSATSGVYEQYF
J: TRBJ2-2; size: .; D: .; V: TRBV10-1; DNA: TGCGCCAGCAGTGAGTTGGGGGCCGGGGAGCTGTTTTTT; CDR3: CASSELGAGELFF
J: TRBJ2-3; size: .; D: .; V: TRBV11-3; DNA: TGTGCCAGCAGCTTACCAGACGCAGATACGCAGTATTTT; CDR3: CASSLPDADTQYF
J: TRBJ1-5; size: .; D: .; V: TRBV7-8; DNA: TGTGCCAGCAGCTCACAGGGATTGAATCAGCCCCAGCATTTT; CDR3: CASSSQGLNQPQHF
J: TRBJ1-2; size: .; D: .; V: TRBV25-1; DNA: TGTGCCAGCAGTGAAGGCCCCAGGGGAGGCTATGGCTACACCTTC; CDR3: CASSEGPRGGYGYTF
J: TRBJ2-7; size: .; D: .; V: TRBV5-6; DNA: TGTGCCAGCAGGCAGGACGGGGCCTACGAGCAGTACTTC; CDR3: CASRQDGAYEQYF
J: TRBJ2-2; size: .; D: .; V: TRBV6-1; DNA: TGTGCCAGCAGTGAACCCACTCTCCCCGGGGAGCTGTTTTTT; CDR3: CASSEPTLPGELFF
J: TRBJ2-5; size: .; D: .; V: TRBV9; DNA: TGTGCCAGCAGCGTAGGGGGGGCGGCAGGGTACGAGACCCAGTACTTC; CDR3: CASSVGGAAGYETQYF
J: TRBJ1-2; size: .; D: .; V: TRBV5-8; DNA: TGTGCCAGCAGCTCAGAGGTCGGGTTCTATGGCTACACCTTC; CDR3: CASSSEVGFYGYTF
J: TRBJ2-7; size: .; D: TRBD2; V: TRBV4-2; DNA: TGTGCCAGCAGCCAAGGACTAGCGGGACGACGCTCCTACGAGCAGTACTTC; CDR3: CASSQGLAGRRSYEQYF
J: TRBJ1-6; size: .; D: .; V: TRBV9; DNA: TGTGCCAGCAGCGTTGGTTCCTATAATTCACCCCTCCACTTT; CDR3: CASSVGSYNSPLHF
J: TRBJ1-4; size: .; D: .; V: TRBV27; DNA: TGTGCCAGCAGTTTTGTCACTGGGGGAGTCGAAAAACTGTTTTTT; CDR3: CASSFVTGGVEKLFF
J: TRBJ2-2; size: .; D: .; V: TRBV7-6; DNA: TGTGCCAGCAGCTCCCTTGCTAGTCAATCCGGGGAGCTGTTTTTT; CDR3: CASSSLASQSGELFF
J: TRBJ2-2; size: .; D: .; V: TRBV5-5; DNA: TGTGCCAGCACCTTCTTCGCGAACACCGGGGAGCTGTTTTTT; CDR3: CASTFFANTGELFF
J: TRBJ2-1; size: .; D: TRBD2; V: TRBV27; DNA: TGTGCCAGCAGTTTATTACTAGCGGGAGGGGTTAATGAGCAGTTCTTC; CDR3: CASSLLLAGGVNEQFF
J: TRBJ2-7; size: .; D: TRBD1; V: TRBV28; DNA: TGTGCCAGCAGTTTACCCCAGGGGGGACAGGGGTACTACGAGCAGTACTTC; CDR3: CASSLPQGGQGYYEQYF
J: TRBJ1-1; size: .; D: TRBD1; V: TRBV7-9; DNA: TGTGCCAGCGACGGGACAGAAGTCCGGACTGAAGCTTTCTTT; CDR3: CASDGTEVRTEAFF
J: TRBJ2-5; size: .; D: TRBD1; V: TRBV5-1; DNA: TGCGCCAGCAGCCGGACAGGACGCGCACCCAACCCAGGGGAGACCCAGTACTTC; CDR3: CASSRTGRAPNPGETQYF
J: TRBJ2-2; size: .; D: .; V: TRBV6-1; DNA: TGTGCCAGCAGTGGGGGGCACGACACCGGGGAGCTGTTTTTT; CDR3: CASSGGHDTGELFF
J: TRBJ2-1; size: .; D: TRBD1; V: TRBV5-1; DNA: TGCGCCAGCAGCCGTGGGACAGGTAACGAGCAGTTCTTC; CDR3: CASSRGTGNEQFF
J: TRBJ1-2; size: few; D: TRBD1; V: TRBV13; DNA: TGTGCCAGCAGCTCGCAGGAGGACAGGGTCTATGGCTACACCTTC; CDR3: CASSSQEDRVYGYTF
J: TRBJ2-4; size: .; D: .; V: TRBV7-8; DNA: TGTGCCAGCAGCTTAGCGGGGTGGGGGGTACCGCACGGAAACATTCAGTACTTC; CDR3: CASSLAGWGVPHGNIQYF
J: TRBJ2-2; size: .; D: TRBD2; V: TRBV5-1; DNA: TGCGCCAGCAGCTTAATAGCGGGAGGGTCCGCCGGGGAGCTGTTTTTT; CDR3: CASSLIAGGSAGELFF
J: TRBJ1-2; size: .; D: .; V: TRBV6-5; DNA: TGTGCCAGCAGTTACCCCCCCGGACGGGGAAACTATGGCTACACCTTC; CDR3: CASSYPPGRGNYGYTF
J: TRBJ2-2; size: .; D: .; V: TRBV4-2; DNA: TGTGCCAGCAGCCAAGAACTAGAGGGCACCGGGGAGCTGTTTTTT; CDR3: CASSQELEGTGELFF
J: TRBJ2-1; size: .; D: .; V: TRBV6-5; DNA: TGTGCCAGCAGTTACTCGACCGGCGGTGAGCAGTTCTTC; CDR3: CASSYSTGGEQFF
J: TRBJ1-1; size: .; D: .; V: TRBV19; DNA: TGTGCCAGTAGTATAGCCAGTTCCAACACTGAAGCTTTCTTT; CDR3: CASSIASSNTEAFF
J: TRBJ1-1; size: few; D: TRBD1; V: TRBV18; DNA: TGTGCCAGCTCACCGAGACAGGGGGTTCTTGAAGCTTTCTTT; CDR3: CASSPRQGVLEAFF
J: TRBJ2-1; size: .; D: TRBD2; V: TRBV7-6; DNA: TGTGCCAGCAGCTTAGGAGCGGGGGGAAGGGAGCAGTTCTTC; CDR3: CASSLGAGGREQFF